This T cell receptor beta chain was recovered during a study of blood T cell repertoires in COVID-19. The overall study: Italy, Spain and the United States were the sources of the convalescent and acute COVID-19 samples. PBMCs, B-cell-depleted T cells, or T cells provided the cDNA or gDNA that made up the material.

The V gene's germline CDR1 is SGHAT and CDR2 FQNNGV. V dropped 3 bases and J dropped 4 bases, with 6 bases sitting between them. The CDR3 extends over 13 amino acids. Per the original data handling: Quantification of nucleated cells was approximated via reference gene primer amplification. Clones were read by immunoSEQ multiplex PCR, and TCRdb kept only the in-frame ones, dropping some. That table gives V, J and clone size, and the DNA gave D and trimming. The sample carries 150,000 or so clones, roughly 89% recorded once. The source material was peripheral blood. The clonotype originates from a man in his sixties with COVID-19, enrolled during active disease. This rearrangement joins TRBV11-2 to TRBJ2-2, with no clear D. This CDR3 is CASSFTRTGELFF. CDR3 nucleotides: TGTGCCAGCAGCTTCACACGCACCGGGGAGCTGTTTTTT.